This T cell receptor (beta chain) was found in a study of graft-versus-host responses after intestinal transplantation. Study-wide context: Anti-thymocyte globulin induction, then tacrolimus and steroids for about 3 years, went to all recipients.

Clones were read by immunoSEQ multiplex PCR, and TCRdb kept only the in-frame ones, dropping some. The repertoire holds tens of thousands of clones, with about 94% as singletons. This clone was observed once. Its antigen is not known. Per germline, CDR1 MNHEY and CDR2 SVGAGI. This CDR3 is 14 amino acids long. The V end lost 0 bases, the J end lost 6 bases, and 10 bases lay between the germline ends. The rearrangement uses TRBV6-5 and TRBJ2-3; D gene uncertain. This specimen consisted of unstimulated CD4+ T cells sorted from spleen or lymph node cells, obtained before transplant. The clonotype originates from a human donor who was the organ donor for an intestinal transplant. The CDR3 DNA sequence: TGTGCCAGCAGTTACTCGACGGGTGTCGATACGCAGTATTTT. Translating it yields CASSYSTGVDTQYF.